This T cell receptor (beta chain) was recovered during a study of blood T cell repertoires in COVID-19. Overall study: T cells, B-cell-depleted T cells, or PBMCs provided the cDNA or gDNA that served as material.

Seattle cases were enrolled at active infection and followed longitudinally. This CDR3 has 16 amino acids. Trimming removed 0 bases at V and 10 bases at J, with 18 bases between. Germline CDR1 and CDR2: LGHNA and YSLEER. Libraries were prepared by immunoSEQ multiplex PCR; TCRdb keeps only in-frame clonotypes and omits some of them. The table includes just under 350,000 clones, more than 70% detected once. This chain uses TRBV4-3 with TRBJ1-4; no clear D gene. Material: peripheral blood. The receptor comes from a woman in her 70s with COVID-19, enrolled during active disease. The CDR3 here is CASSQEGVGGGGKLFF. CDR3 nucleotide sequence: TGCGCCAGCAGCCAAGAGGGAGTAGGAGGCGGAGGAAAACTGTTTTTT.